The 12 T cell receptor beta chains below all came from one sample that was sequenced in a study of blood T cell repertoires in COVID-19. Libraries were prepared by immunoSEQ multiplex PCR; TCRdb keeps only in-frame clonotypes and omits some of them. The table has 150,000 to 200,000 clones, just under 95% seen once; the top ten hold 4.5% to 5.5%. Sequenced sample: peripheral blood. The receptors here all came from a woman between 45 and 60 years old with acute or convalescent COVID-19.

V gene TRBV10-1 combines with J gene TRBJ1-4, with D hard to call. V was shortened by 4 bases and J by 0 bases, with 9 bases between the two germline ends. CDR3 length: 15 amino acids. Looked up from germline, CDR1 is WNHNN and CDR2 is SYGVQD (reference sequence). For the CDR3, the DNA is TGCGCCAGCAGTGCAAGCTCTTCAACTAATGAAAAACTGTTTTTT. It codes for CASSASSSTNEKLFF.

DNA of the CDR3: TGTGCCAGCAGCTCCGGGGGGTTGGAGACCCAGTACTTC. It translates to CASSSGGLETQYF. V usage is TRBV7-3 and J usage is TRBJ2-5; 7 bases are shared with TRBD2. This CDR3 comprises 13 residues. With 4 bases clipped from V and 5 bases from J, the junction kept 4 bases outside the gene matches. In germline, CDR1 is SGHTA, CDR2 FQGTGA.

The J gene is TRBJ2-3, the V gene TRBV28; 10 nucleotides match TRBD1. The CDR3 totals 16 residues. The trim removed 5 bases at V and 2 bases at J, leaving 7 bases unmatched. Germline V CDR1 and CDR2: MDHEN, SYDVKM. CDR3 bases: TGTGCCAGCAGTCCCTCTGACAGGGGGCTCACAGATACGCAGTATTTT. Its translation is CASSPSDRGLTDTQYF.

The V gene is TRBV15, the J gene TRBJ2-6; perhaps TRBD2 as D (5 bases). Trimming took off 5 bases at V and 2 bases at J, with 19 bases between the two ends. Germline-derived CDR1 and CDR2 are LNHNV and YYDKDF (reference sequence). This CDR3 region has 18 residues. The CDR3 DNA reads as TGTGCCACCAGCTCAACTGACGGACTTAGTCCTGGGGCCAACGTCCTGACTTTC. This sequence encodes CATSSTDGLSPGANVLTF.

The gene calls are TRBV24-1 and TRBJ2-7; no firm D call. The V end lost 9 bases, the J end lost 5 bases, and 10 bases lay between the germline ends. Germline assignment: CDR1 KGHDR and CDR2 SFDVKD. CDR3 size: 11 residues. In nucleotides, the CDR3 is TGTGCCACCCCCCTAACTAACGAGCAGTACTTC. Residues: CATPLTNEQYF.

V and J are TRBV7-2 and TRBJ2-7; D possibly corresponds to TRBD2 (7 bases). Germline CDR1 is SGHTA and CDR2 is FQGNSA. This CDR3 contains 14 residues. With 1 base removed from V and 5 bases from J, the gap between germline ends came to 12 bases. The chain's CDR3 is CASSLGGGQDEQYF. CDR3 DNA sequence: TGTGCCAGCAGCTTAGGGGGGGGGCAGGACGAGCAGTACTTC.

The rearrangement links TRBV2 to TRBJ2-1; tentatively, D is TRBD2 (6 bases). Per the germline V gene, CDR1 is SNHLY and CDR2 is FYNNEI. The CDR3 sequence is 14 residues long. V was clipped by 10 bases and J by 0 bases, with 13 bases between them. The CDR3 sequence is CATTGVSSYNEQFF. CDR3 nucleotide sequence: TGTGCCACGACGGGGGTCAGCTCCTACAATGAGCAGTTCTTC.

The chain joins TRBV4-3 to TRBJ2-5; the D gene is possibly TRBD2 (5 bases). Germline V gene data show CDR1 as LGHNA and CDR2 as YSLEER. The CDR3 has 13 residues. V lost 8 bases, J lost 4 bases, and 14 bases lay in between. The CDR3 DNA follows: TGCGCCAGCGCCCCGGGGAGACTAGAGACCCAGTACTTC. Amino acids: CASAPGRLETQYF.

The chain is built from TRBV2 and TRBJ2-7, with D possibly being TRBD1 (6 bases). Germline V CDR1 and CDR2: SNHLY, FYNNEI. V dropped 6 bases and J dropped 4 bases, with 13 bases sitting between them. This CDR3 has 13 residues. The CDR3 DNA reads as TGTGCCAGCAGGGTGGGGGCTCAATACGAGCAGTACTTC. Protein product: CASRVGAQYEQYF.

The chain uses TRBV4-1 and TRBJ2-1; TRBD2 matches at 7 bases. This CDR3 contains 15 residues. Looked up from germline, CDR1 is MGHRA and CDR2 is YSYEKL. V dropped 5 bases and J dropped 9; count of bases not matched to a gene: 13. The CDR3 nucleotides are TGCGCCAGCAGCACTCTCGTTTGGGAGGGAACTGAGCAGTTCTTC. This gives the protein CASSTLVWEGTEQFF.

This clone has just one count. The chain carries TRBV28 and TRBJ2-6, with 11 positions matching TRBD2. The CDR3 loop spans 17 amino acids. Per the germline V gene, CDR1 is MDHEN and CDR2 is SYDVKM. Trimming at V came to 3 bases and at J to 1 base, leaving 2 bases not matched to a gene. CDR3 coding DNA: TGTGCCAGCAGTTTTAGCGGGGGGGCGTCTGGGGCCAACGTCCTGACTTTC. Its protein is CASSFSGGASGANVLTF. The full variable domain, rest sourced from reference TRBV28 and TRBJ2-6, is DVKVTQSSRYLVKRTGEKVFLECVQDMDHENMFWYRQDPGLGLRLIYFSYDVKMKEKGDIPEGYSVSREKKERFSLILESASTNQTSMYLCASSFSGGASGANVLTFGAGSRLTVL.

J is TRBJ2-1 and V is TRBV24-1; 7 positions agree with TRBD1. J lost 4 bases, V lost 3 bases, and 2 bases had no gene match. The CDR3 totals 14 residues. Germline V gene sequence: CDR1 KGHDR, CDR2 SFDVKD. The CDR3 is CATSDVGQYNEQFF. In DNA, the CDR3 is TGTGCCACCAGTGATGTGGGACAGTACAATGAGCAGTTCTTC.